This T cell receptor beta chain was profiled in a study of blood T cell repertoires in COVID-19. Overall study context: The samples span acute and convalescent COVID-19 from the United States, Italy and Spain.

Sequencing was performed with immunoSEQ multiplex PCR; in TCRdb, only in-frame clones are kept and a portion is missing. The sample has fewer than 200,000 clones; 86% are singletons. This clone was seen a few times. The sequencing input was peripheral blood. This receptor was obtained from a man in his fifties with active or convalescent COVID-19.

The CDR3 spells CATSPGGWGEQFF. The CDR3, as DNA: TGTGCCACCAGTCCCGGAGGTTGGGGTGAGCAGTTCTTC. This chain joins TRBV24-1 and TRBJ2-1; TRBD2 is a possible D gene (5 bases). From germline, CDR1 is KGHDR and CDR2 SFDVKD. This CDR3 spans 13 amino acids. The germline V and J ends were trimmed by 6 bases and 9 bases, with 14 bases remaining between them.